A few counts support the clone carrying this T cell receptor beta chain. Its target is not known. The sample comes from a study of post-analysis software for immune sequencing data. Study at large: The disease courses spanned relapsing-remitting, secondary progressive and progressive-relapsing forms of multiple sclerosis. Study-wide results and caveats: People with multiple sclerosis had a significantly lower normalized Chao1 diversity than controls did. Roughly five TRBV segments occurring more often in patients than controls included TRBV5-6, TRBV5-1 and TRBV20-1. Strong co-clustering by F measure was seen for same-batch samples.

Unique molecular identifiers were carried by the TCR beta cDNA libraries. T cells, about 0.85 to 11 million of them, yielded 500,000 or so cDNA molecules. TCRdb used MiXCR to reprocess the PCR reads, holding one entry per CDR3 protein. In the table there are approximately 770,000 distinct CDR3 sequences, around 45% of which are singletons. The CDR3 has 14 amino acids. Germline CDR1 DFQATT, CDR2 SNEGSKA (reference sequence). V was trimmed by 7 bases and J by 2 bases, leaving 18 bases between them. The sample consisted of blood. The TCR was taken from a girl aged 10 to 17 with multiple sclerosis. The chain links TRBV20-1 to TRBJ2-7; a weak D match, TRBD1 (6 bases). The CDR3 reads CSVKNRVGAYEQYF. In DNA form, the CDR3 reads TGCAGTGTTAAGAACAGGGTTGGAGCCTACGAGCAGTACTTC.